The 14 T cell receptor beta chains reported below all come from one sample, sequenced in a study of blood T cell repertoires in COVID-19. Assay used: immunoSEQ multiplex PCR; TCRdb lists only in-frame clones, some missing. The sample has about 160,000 clones; approximately 90% are singletons. Input material: PBMCs or T cells enriched from blood (not recorded which). The origin of the receptors is a woman between 50 and 59 years old who had recovered from COVID-19.

The gene calls are TRBV4-2 and TRBJ2-6, with 7 bases that match TRBD2. The ends lost 1 base at V and 0 bases at J; junction bases unmatched: 3. Germline V gives CDR1 LGHNA, CDR2 YNFKEQ. There are 17 residues in the CDR3. CDR3 in DNA: TGTGCCAGCAGCCAAGTACGGGGGGTCTCTGGGGCCAACGTCCTGACTTTC. Amino acid sequence: CASSQVRGVSGANVLTF.

The chain couples TRBV4-3 to TRBJ2-2, with TRBD1 matching 9 bases. V was clipped by 6 bases and J by 4 bases; unmatched bases: 6. The CDR3 contains 15 residues. Germline CDR1 is LGHNA and CDR2 is YSLEER. DNA for the CDR3: TGCGCCAGCAGACGTGACAGGGGGGCCACCGGGGAGCTGTTTTTT. This encodes CASRRDRGATGELFF.

The chain recombines TRBV6-5 with TRBJ1-1, with unresolved D. Trimming shortened V by 4 bases and J by 2 bases, and 17 bases separated the two germline ends. Germline lookup yields CDR1 MNHEY and CDR2 SVGAGI. The CDR3 is 16 residues long. The chain's CDR3 is CASSFYELSSNTEAFF. The CDR3 nucleotides are TGTGCCAGCAGTTTTTACGAGCTTTCGAGTAACACTGAAGCTTTCTTT.

V is TRBV19 and J is TRBJ2-1; unclear D gene. The CDR3 sequence is 13 residues long. Germline CDR1 is LNHDA and CDR2 is SQIVND (reference sequence). Deletions cut 3 bases from V and 4 bases from J, with 7 bases between. The DNA of the CDR3 is TGTGCCAGTAGTATTAGAATTTACAATGAGCAGTTCTTC. Amino acid sequence: CASSIRIYNEQFF.

The chain couples TRBV11-2 to TRBJ2-7; D is perhaps TRBD1 (5 bases). The V and J ends lost 3 bases and 4 bases respectively, with 19 bases between them. Germline V CDR1 and CDR2: SGHAT, FQNNGV. The CDR3 consists of 16 residues. The CDR3 loop is CASSFGAGLIGYEQYF. The CDR3 DNA follows: TGTGCCAGCAGCTTTGGGGCAGGGCTGATCGGTTACGAGCAGTACTTC.

The chain couples TRBV30 to TRBJ1-5; the D gene is possibly TRBD1 (6 bases). Per the germline V gene, CDR1 is GTSNPN and CDR2 is SVGIG (reference sequence). CDR3 length equals 13 residues. Trimming stripped 1 base from V and 7 bases from J, with 11 bases between. DNA for the CDR3: TGTGCCTGGAGTGGGGAGGGACACCAGCCCCAGCATTTT. Its protein is CAWSGEGHQPQHF.

The chain carries TRBV20-1 and TRBJ2-3; 12 positions agree with TRBD2. V lost 6 bases and J lost 2; bases outside the gene matches: 15. The CDR3 covers 18 residues. Germline V gives CDR1 DFQATT, CDR2 SNEGSKA (reference sequence). The CDR3 nucleotides read TGCAGTGCGAGTAGACTAGCGGGGGAGGGGGTCCTCACAGATACGCAGTATTTT. Translating gives CSASRLAGEGVLTDTQYF.

The CDR3 reads CASSPFGGPYTQYF. In DNA, the CDR3 is TGTGCCAGCAGCCCCTTCGGGGGGCCATATACGCAGTATTTT. The rearrangement links TRBV7-3 to TRBJ2-3; possibly TRBD2 for D (7 bases). Germline V CDR1 and CDR2: SGHTA, FQGTGA. The CDR3 is 14 residues long. Deletions cut 5 bases from V and 7 bases from J, with 16 bases between.

V gene TRBV5-4 combines with J gene TRBJ2-1, with TRBD2 matching over 11 bases. This CDR3 has 15 residues. The germline CDR1 and CDR2 sequences are SGHNT and YYREEE (reference sequence). The ends lost 0 bases at V and 8 bases at J; junction bases unmatched: 4. The CDR3 DNA follows: TGTGCCAGCAGCTTGGTACTAGCGGGGGCAGATGAGCAGTTCTTC. Its protein product is CASSLVLAGADEQFF.

The chain joins TRBV11-1 to TRBJ2-5; 7 nucleotides agree with TRBD1. With V trimmed by 1 base and J by 5 bases, 4 bases remained unmatched. Germline CDR1 reads SGHAT; CDR2 reads FQDESV (reference sequence). The CDR3 contains 14 residues. CDR3 region: CASSLEGGAETQYF. In nucleotides, the CDR3 is TGTGCCAGCAGCTTAGAAGGGGGCGCGGAGACCCAGTACTTC.

J is TRBJ1-2 and V is TRBV14; 9 nucleotides match TRBD1. CDR1 and CDR2 from the germline V gene are SGHDN and FVKESK. Trimming at V came to 3 bases and at J to 2 bases, leaving 4 bases not matched to a gene. This CDR3 spans 15 amino acids. The CDR3, as DNA: TGTGCCAGCAGCCAGTCCGGGACAGGGAACTATGGCTACACCTTC. Translation gives CASSQSGTGNYGYTF.

In its sample, this clone was seen once. The V and J genes are TRBV7-9 and TRBJ1-6; D might be TRBD1 (5 bases). V was shortened by 6 bases and J by 1 base, with 13 bases between the two germline ends. The CDR3 covers 16 residues. Germline CDR1 reads SEHNR; CDR2 reads FQNEAQ (reference sequence). CDR3 amino acids: CASRLRDSSYNSPLHF. CDR3 DNA sequence: TGTGCCAGCAGACTCCGAGACAGTTCCTATAATTCACCCCTCCACTTT.

The chain recombines TRBV5-1 with TRBJ1-6; D gene unclear. CDR1 is SGHRS and CDR2 is YFSETQ in the germline V gene. The CDR3 sequence is 14 residues long. Trimming left V 1 base short and J 6 bases short, with 8 bases between. CDR3 in DNA: TGCGCCAGCAGCTTGTATGGCACTAATTCACCCCTCCACTTT. The encoded protein is CASSLYGTNSPLHF.

This chain joins TRBV2 and TRBJ2-7; no reliable D call. The germline V gene encodes CDR1 SNHLY and CDR2 FYNNEI. Trimming took 7 bases from V and 7 from J, leaving 20 bases between them. The CDR3 is 14 residues long. DNA of the CDR3: TGTGCCAGCAACGACGTTAGTAGCCTAGGAGAGCAGTACTTC. Encoded protein: CASNDVSSLGEQYF.